The 14 T cell receptor beta chains presented below share a single source sample, sequenced in a study of blood T cell repertoires in COVID-19. Sequencing used immunoSEQ multiplex PCR; TCRdb keeps in-frame clones, though not all of them. The sample shows about 250,000 clones, about 91% of them seen only once. Material: peripheral blood. The receptor set was obtained from a woman in her 30s with COVID-19, enrolled during active disease.

The chain combines TRBV19 with TRBJ2-3; tentatively, D is TRBD2 (6 bases). Trimming shortened V by 3 bases and J by 4 bases, and 26 bases separated the two germline ends. Germline assignment: CDR1 LNHDA and CDR2 SQIVND (reference sequence). There are 19 residues in the CDR3. CDR3 residues: CASSIWGFGASAKADTQYF. CDR3 nucleotide sequence: TGTGCCAGTAGTATTTGGGGGTTTGGGGCTAGCGCTAAGGCAGATACGCAGTATTTT.

The chain is built from TRBV6-4 and TRBJ2-7; TRBD1 might be the D (6 bases). Deletions cut 10 bases from V and 2 bases from J, with 15 bases between. This CDR3 region has 13 residues. Germline V gives CDR1 MRHNA, CDR2 SNTAGT. CDR3 sequence: CAIIPGQPYEQYV. DNA of the CDR3: TGTGCCATCATCCCGGGACAACCCTACGAGCAGTACGTC.

J is TRBJ2-1 and V is TRBV19; no clear D. Germline V lookup: CDR1 LNHDA, CDR2 SQIVND (reference sequence). The CDR3 runs to 14 residues. With 7 bases removed from V and 5 bases from J, the gap between germline ends came to 15 bases. DNA of the CDR3: TGTGCCAGTACCAACCTGACACGCCACAATGAGCAGTTCTTC. Encoded protein: CASTNLTRHNEQFF.

This chain links TRBV18 with TRBJ1-4, with TRBD1 as a possible D gene (6 bases). The CDR3 covers 15 residues. V gave up 6 bases and J gave up 6 bases, with 17 bases separating them. The germline V gene has CDR1 KGHSH and CDR2 LQKENI. The CDR3 region is CASSDSGPKHEKLFF. The CDR3, as DNA: TGTGCCAGCTCGGACAGCGGTCCTAAACATGAAAAACTGTTTTTT.

The V call is TRBV7-8, the J call TRBJ1-1; no definite D call. Deletions cut 1 base from V and 3 bases from J, with 6 bases between. CDR1 is SGHVS, CDR2 FQNEAQ, per germline. The CDR3 extends over 13 amino acids. In DNA form, the CDR3 reads TGTGCCAGCAGCTTAGTGGCAGACACTGAAGCTTTCTTT. This encodes CASSLVADTEAFF.

This clone has only a few counts. The gene calls are TRBV27 and TRBJ1-3, with TRBD1 identical over 10 bases. The V gene end was trimmed by 8 bases and the J gene end by 4 bases; junction bases not matched to a gene: 5. Germline loops: CDR1 MNHEY, CDR2 SMNVEV (reference sequence). This CDR3 region has 14 residues. CDR3 protein: CASRDRGRGNTIYF. CDR3 bases: TGTGCCAGCCGAGACAGGGGGCGAGGAAACACCATATATTTT.

The V gene is TRBV7-2, the J gene TRBJ2-7, with TRBD2 matching 11 bases. CDR1 and CDR2 (germline): SGHTA, FQGNSA. This CDR3 is 17 amino acids long. With V trimmed by 3 bases and J by 3 bases, 10 bases remained unmatched. This chain's CDR3 is CASSFSSGRPQYYEQYV. The DNA for the CDR3 is TGTGCCAGCAGCTTCTCTAGCGGGAGGCCTCAGTACTACGAGCAGTACGTC.

The V gene is TRBV7-9, the J gene TRBJ2-3; 15 bases agree with TRBD2. CDR3 size: 15 residues. V trimming: 3 bases; J trimming: 5 bases; junction bases outside the gene matches: 0. The germline V gene encodes CDR1 SEHNR and CDR2 FQNEAQ (reference sequence). In DNA form, the CDR3 reads TGTGCCAGCAGCTTGGGACTAGCGGGAGGAGATACGCAGTATTTT. This sequence encodes CASSLGLAGGDTQYF.

This chain joins TRBV5-1 and TRBJ1-1, with D uncertain. The CDR3 has 11 residues. CDR1 is SGHRS and CDR2 is YFSETQ in the germline V gene. V was trimmed by 4 bases and J by 10 bases, leaving 11 bases between them. The CDR3 DNA follows: TGCGCCAGCAGCGGGCCCCTTGGAGCTTTCTTT. It codes for CASSGPLGAFF.

The chain has TRBV6-5 and TRBJ1-1; 9 nucleotides align to TRBD1. This CDR3 comprises 12 residues. The ends lost 8 bases at V and 6 bases at J; junction bases unmatched: 4. Per germline, CDR1 MNHEY and CDR2 SVGAGI. CDR3 residues: CASQQGAAEAFF. CDR3 bases: TGTGCCAGCCAACAGGGGGCGGCTGAAGCTTTCTTT.

The chain recombines TRBV7-2 with TRBJ1-3; D unresolved. Trimming shortened V by 5 bases and J by 3 bases, and 11 bases separated the two germline ends. CDR3 length: 14 residues. Germline V lookup: CDR1 SGHTA, CDR2 FQGNSA. This CDR3 is CASSTRSGGNTIYF. CDR3 nucleotide sequence: TGTGCCAGCAGCACCCGGTCGGGTGGAAACACCATATATTTT.

The J gene is TRBJ2-5, the V gene TRBV29-1, with 12 positions matching TRBD2. CDR1 and CDR2 from the germline V gene are SQVTM and ANQGSEA. V lost 5 bases, J lost 2 bases, and 6 bases stayed unmatched. The CDR3 contains 15 residues. CDR3 sequence (DNA): TGCAGCGTTCCACTAGCGGGGGGCCCTCAAGAGACCCAGTACTTC. Protein product: CSVPLAGGPQETQYF.

The rearrangement uses TRBV6-2 or TRBV6-3 and TRBJ1-2; D is undetermined. V shed 0 bases and J shed 6 bases, with 8 bases lying between them. Germline V gene sequence: CDR1 MNHEY, CDR2 SVGEGT. This CDR3 spans 13 amino acids. The CDR3 nucleotides are TGTGCCAGCAGTTACTCCGCCTTAGATGGCTACACCTTC. As protein: CASSYSALDGYTF.

V gene TRBV13 combines with J gene TRBJ1-1; 7 nucleotides line up with TRBD1. Germline V gene data show CDR1 as PRHDT and CDR2 as FYEKMQ (reference sequence). The CDR3 consists of 17 residues. V trimming: 4 bases; J trimming: 4 bases; junction bases outside the gene matches: 15. The CDR3 is CASSSHRGTLPLTEAFF. The DNA for the CDR3 is TGTGCCAGCAGCTCTCACAGGGGAACCCTTCCCCTCACTGAAGCTTTCTTT.